This T cell receptor (beta chain) was sequenced for a study of T cells in Graves' hyperthyroidism and ophthalmopathy (dated by TCRdb to about 2019). About the investigation overall: TCR V-J signatures able to tell the groups apart were searched for in a discovery cohort of 90 to 100 patients, of whom 43 had Graves' ophthalmopathy and about 60 had stable Graves' hyperthyroidism. An independent validation cohort of around 19 hyperthyroidism patients and 17 patients who later progressed to ophthalmopathy tested prospective prediction of ophthalmopathy. The 95 to 100 discovery patients were randomly divided into training and test sets at a 7:3 ratio. In about 6 Graves' hyperthyroidism patients, the study also compared T-cell repertoires from thyroid tissue with T-cell repertoires from blood. Following sampling, methimazole starting at 30 mg daily was given to hyperthyroidism patients, and high-dose intravenous methylprednisolone was given to ophthalmopathy patients. The paper describes TCR Vbeta CDR3 sequencing of roughly 130 peripheral blood samples, made up of 43 ophthalmopathy patients, 70 to 75 hyperthyroidism patients and 17 progressor patients. Overall study results and their limits: Most expanded thyroid clonotypes (frequency above 0.001) were also found in blood, which suggests that blood repertoires may mirror thyroid immune responses. Sample size was not statistically predetermined, and investigators were not blinded to group allocation. In validation, the model predicted progression to ophthalmopathy with just under 71% sensitivity and 72% to 85% specificity, a median of around six months before onset. Ophthalmopathy was separated from stable hyperthyroidism by a 13 V-J signature model, with over 85% sensitivity and roughly 84% specificity obtained in cross-validation and 80%/75% obtained in testing.

CDR1 and CDR2 (LGHDT, YNNKEL) derive from the germline V gene (reference sequence). The CDR3 spans 15 residues, from the cysteine through the phenylalanine. CDR3 DNA only is kept here, 45 bases in frame from base 1. V is shortened by 6 bases, J by 0 bases, and the region joining them spans 15 bases. Any patient with an uncontrolled infection, another autoimmune disease, pregnancy or lactation was excluded. Diagnoses were based on clinical symptoms, serum thyroxine and TRAb, thyroid ultrasound and orbital computed tomography. Trizol reagent was used to extract total RNA, and RNA quality was then checked on an Agilent 2100 Bioanalyzer. TCR beta CDR3 regions were amplified from RNA transcripts. A first-round RT-PCR of the TCR CDR3 used the HTBI primer set with the Qiagen OneStep RT-PCR kit. The libraries were constructed in a second round of multiplex PCR and then size-selected and purified. The libraries were sequenced on an Illumina HiSeq2000 using paired-end 100 bp reads. The original methods were these. SOAPnuke was used to process the raw data, with reads discarded if the reads contained adapters or uncalled bases, had a mean Phred below 15, or lacked an exact constant-primer or identifier match. High-quality paired reads were merged with COPE v1.2.5, and unique nucleotide sequences were defined as clonotypes. Clonotypes were aligned to IMGT TRBV, TRBD and TRBJ reference segments using MiTCR v1.1. Only V-J combinations with frequency above 0.0001, covering about 99% of repertoires, were analysed. The TCS score was defined as F50 (clonal expansion) divided by E x V (chaos), with BLOSUM62-based TCRdist calculated between CDR3 peptides within each V-J. Welch's t-statistics and random forest reduced just over 500 V-J features to 13, which were used in a naive Bayes classifier (R e1071). The similarity between thyroid and blood repertoires was quantified using the Morisita-Horn index. TCRdb ran its own pipeline on the public reads, namely fastp trimming at Q25 and MiXCR clone calling, and kept in-frame beta chains. CDR3 protein sequences are deduplicated, and each keeps its most common genes and DNA. These V and J calls are TCRdb output, not the study's own analysis. The sample has about 570,000 distinct CDR3 sequences on record, under 60% of them singletons. The top ten hold around 17% of the sample.

This clonotype showed up many times. This clone's antigen is unknown. The record has no base qualities; no much larger clone is one base away. The origin of this receptor is an adult woman with Graves' disease, either hyperthyroidism or ophthalmopathy (not recorded which). The receptor chain draws on TRBV3-1 and TRBJ2-7, and the D gene may be TRBD1, 6 bases matching. The sample comprised peripheral blood or thyroid tissue (not recorded which). The nucleotides read TGTGCCAGCAGGCTTAACAGGGAAGGCTCCTACGAGCAGTACTTC. Translated, it gives CASRLNREGSYEQYF.